A single sample gave rise to the 20 T cell receptor beta chains below, sequenced in a study of human T cells and chemical hapten exposure. TCRdb independently ran MiXCR on the RACE reads; one entry per CDR3 protein. The table shows a few hundred thousand distinct CDR3 sequences, with just under 6.5% occurring only once. Time point reported: patch test 2, 6 weeks after DPC sensitization. This sample's treatment: therapeutic diphenylcyclopropenone sensitization with weekly scalp DPC. Specimen: whole blood, collected in connection with sensitization to the hapten diphenylcyclopropenone (DPC). The receptors here all came from a woman aged 18-29 years with alopecia areata. Some clones in this sample may be carry-over from other donors' samples.

As to this clonotype: The junction does not match germline at one end; this may be a read error. The chain has TRBV12-3 or TRBV12-4 and TRBJ1-5; the D gene is possibly TRBD1 (5 bases). The CDR3 is 14 amino acids. In nucleotides, the CDR3 is TGTGCCTGCAGTCTCCAGGGATCCAATCAGCCCCAGCATTTT. Its translation: CACSLQGSNQPQHF.

Only a few counts were recorded for this clonotype. The chain combines TRBV4-3 with TRBJ2-3; possibly TRBD1 or TRBD2 for D (6 bases each). The CDR3 runs 17 residues. V lost 0 bases and J lost 1, with 14 bases in between. CDR1 is LGHNA, CDR2 YSLEER, per germline. Here the CDR3 reads CASSQEGGGRRTDTQYF. The CDR3 region has the DNA TGCGCCAGCAGCCAAGAAGGAGGGGGGAGACGCACAGATACGCAGTATTTT.

At least ten counts were recorded for this clonotype. This chain connects TRBV14 to TRBJ1-1; 8 bases fit TRBD1. Trimming took 0 bases from V and 6 from J; bases not matched to a gene: 0. In germline, CDR1 is SGHDN, CDR2 FVKESK. This CDR3 is built from 13 residues. The CDR3 DNA reads TGTGCCAGCAGCCAAGAGGGACAGGCTGAAGCTTTCTTT. Its protein is CASSQEGQAEAFF.

This clonotype was picked up many times. The CDR3 loop reads CSAKSGDRGQGMQETQYF. CDR3 DNA: TGCAGTGCTAAGTCCGGGGACCGAGGACAGGGGATGCAAGAGACCCAGTACTTC. This chain joins TRBV20-1 and TRBJ2-5; 9 bases are shared with TRBD1. The germline V gene encodes CDR1 DFQATT and CDR2 SNEGSKA (reference sequence). J lost 2 bases, V lost 4 bases, and 17 bases had no gene match. The CDR3 covers 18 residues.

This clonotype has a handful of counts. The chain joins TRBV4-3 to TRBJ2-3; D is unclear. Germline V lookup: CDR1 LGHNA, CDR2 YSLEER. The CDR3 runs 16 residues. Trimming removed 1 base from V and 3 bases from J, with 14 bases in between. The CDR3 DNA reads as TGCGCCAGCAGCCAAGGACCCCTGGATGGGACAGATACGCAGTATTTT. Translating gives CASSQGPLDGTDTQYF.

The chain uses TRBV5-5 and TRBJ2-7, with D possibly TRBD1 on 5 matching bases. CDR1 and CDR2 from the germline V gene are SGHKS and YYEKEE (reference sequence). V dropped 3 bases and J dropped 0 bases, with 13 bases sitting between them. The CDR3 extends over 15 amino acids. The CDR3 reads CASSYGPGPSYEQYF. The CDR3 coding sequence is TGTGCCAGCAGCTACGGTCCAGGGCCCTCCTACGAGCAGTACTTC.

The chain combines TRBV10-3 with TRBJ2-7; D is perhaps TRBD1 or TRBD2 (5 bases each). The CDR3 contains 14 residues. V was clipped by 2 bases and J by 4 bases, with 12 bases between them. Looked up from germline, CDR1 is ENHRY and CDR2 is SYGVKD. CDR3 region: CAISEVGEMYEQYF. As DNA, the CDR3 is TGTGCCATCAGTGAGGTAGGGGAGATGTACGAGCAGTACTTC.

This clonotype was observed at least ten times. The V and J genes are TRBV29-1 and TRBJ1-5; D might be TRBD1 (6 bases). CDR1 is SQVTM, CDR2 ANQGSEA, per germline. The CDR3 length is 13 residues. The germline V and J ends were trimmed by 5 bases and 5 bases, with 13 bases remaining between them. CDR3 nucleotide sequence: TGCAGCGTTAGCAGGGGTGTCGATCAGCCCCAGCATTTT. The encoded protein is CSVSRGVDQPQHF.

A few counts support this clonotype. The J gene is TRBJ2-6, the V gene TRBV7-9; D unresolved. The CDR3 runs 18 residues. Trimming stripped 4 bases from V and 0 bases from J, with 16 bases between. Germline V gene sequence: CDR1 SEHNR, CDR2 FQNEAQ (reference sequence). CDR3 sequence (DNA): TGTGCCAGCAGCTCGTCGTTCGTTTTCAACTCTGGGGCCAACGTCCTGACTTTC. Translated: CASSSSFVFNSGANVLTF.

This sequence joins TRBV7-2 and TRBJ2-4; TRBD1 matches 7 bases. The germline gives CDR1 SGHTA, CDR2 FQGNSA. V lost 5 bases and J lost 8; bases outside the gene matches: 18. CDR3 length: 17 amino acids. In nucleotides, the CDR3 is TGTGCCAGCAGCCCCTATAGGGAAAGGGGGCTTGGAGACATTCAGTACTTC. Amino acids: CASSPYRERGLGDIQYF.

J is TRBJ1-6 and V is TRBV14; D is uncertain. V was cut by 4 bases and J by 6 bases, with 16 bases left in between. Per germline, CDR1 SGHDN and CDR2 FVKESK. The CDR3 spans 16 residues. CDR3 bases: TGTGCCAGCAGCCCCCTTATCGGGCAATTTAATTCACCCCTCCACTTT. Protein: CASSPLIGQFNSPLHF.

This clonotype was recorded a few times. The chain uses TRBV7-2 and TRBJ1-1, with no clear D. Trimming removed 2 bases at V and 4 bases at J, with 14 bases between. Germline assignment: CDR1 SGHTA and CDR2 FQGNSA. The CDR3 is made up of 15 amino acids. CDR3 amino acids: CASSLRAGGRTEAFF. As DNA, the CDR3 is TGTGCCAGCAGCTTAAGAGCAGGAGGGCGCACTGAAGCTTTCTTT.

J is TRBJ1-5 and V is TRBV5-1; D is unresolved. Deletions cut 0 bases from V and 2 bases from J, with 12 bases between. Germline assignment: CDR1 SGHRS and CDR2 YFSETQ. The CDR3 sequence is 16 residues long. CDR3 region: CASSLDKRAGNQPQHF. The CDR3 DNA sequence: TGCGCCAGCAGCTTGGACAAGAGGGCCGGCAATCAGCCCCAGCATTTT.

A few counts support this clonotype. This chain connects TRBV14 to TRBJ1-2; D may be TRBD1 (5 bases). Trimming removed 3 bases at V and 3 bases at J, with 11 bases between. Germline loops: CDR1 SGHDN, CDR2 FVKESK. The length of the CDR3 is 14 residues. The CDR3 region is CASSHDRDYYGYTF. The CDR3 region has the DNA TGTGCCAGCAGCCATGACCGGGACTACTATGGCTACACCTTC.

The chain uses TRBV27 and TRBJ2-6, with a possible D match to TRBD2 (7 bases). This CDR3 is built from 14 residues. CDR1 and CDR2 (germline): MNHEY, SMNVEV (reference sequence). The CDR3 sequence is CATAGASGANVLTF. Written as DNA, the CDR3 is TGTGCGACGGCGGGGGCCTCTGGGGCCAACGTCCTGACTTTC.

V usage is TRBV15 and J usage is TRBJ1-4; D is possibly TRBD1 (6 bases). This CDR3 has 16 amino acids. CDR1 is LNHNV and CDR2 is YYDKDF in the germline V gene (reference sequence). Trimming took 3 bases from V and 7 from J, leaving 18 bases between them. CDR3 region: CATSRAPGGVVEKLFF. For the CDR3, the DNA is TGTGCCACCAGCAGGGCCCCCGGGGGCGTAGTTGAAAAACTGTTTTTT.

The chain joins TRBV20-1 to TRBJ2-7; 8 nucleotides match TRBD1. Unmatched junction bases numbered 5, after V lost 5 bases and J lost 2 bases. The CDR3 consists of 13 residues. CDR1 and CDR2 from the germline V gene are DFQATT and SNEGSKA (reference sequence). DNA of the CDR3: TGCAGTGCTCAGGACAGGGAACCCTACGAGCAGTACTTC. This translates into CSAQDREPYEQYF.

This rearrangement joins TRBV6-1 to TRBJ2-3, with D unresolved. CDR1 and CDR2 from the germline V gene are MNHNS and SASEGT. The CDR3 sequence is 15 residues long. Trimming stripped 7 bases from V and 6 bases from J, with 20 bases between. CDR3 DNA sequence: TGTGCCAGCATACCGGGTCAGACTCCTGGGGATACGCAGTATTTT. It codes for CASIPGQTPGDTQYF.

The J gene is TRBJ2-5, the V gene TRBV6-2 or TRBV6-3; 12 nucleotides agree with TRBD2. The ends lost 6 bases at V and 6 bases at J; junction bases unmatched: 8. The length of the CDR3 is 15 residues. The germline CDR1 and CDR2 sequences are MNHEY and SVGEGT. This chain's CDR3 is CASSLGLAGLKTQYF. For the CDR3, the DNA is TGTGCCAGCAGCCTTGGACTAGCGGGGTTGAAGACCCAGTACTTC.

The chain combines TRBV6-5 with TRBJ1-5, with 7 bases matching TRBD1. Germline lookup yields CDR1 MNHEY and CDR2 SVGAGI. There are 13 residues in the CDR3. V trimming: 8 bases; J trimming: 6 bases; junction bases outside the gene matches: 7. The CDR3 DNA sequence: TGTGCCAGCGGGACAGCCCCAGGTCAGCCCCAGCATTTT. Translating gives CASGTAPGQPQHF.